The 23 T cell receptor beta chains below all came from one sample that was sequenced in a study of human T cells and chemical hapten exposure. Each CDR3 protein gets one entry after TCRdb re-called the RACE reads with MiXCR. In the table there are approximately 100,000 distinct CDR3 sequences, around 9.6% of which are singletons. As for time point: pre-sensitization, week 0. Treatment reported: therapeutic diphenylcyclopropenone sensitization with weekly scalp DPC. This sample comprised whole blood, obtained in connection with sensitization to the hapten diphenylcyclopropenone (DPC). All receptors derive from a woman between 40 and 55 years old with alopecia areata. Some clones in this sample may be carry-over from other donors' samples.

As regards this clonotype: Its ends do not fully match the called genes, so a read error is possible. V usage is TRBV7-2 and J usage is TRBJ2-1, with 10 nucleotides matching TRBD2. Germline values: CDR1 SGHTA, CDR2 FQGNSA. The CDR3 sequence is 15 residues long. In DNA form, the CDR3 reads TGTGCCGGCAGCTCACTAGCGGGGCCCTACAATGAGCAGTTCTTC. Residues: CAGSSLAGPYNEQFF. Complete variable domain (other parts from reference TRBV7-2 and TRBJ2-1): GAGVSQSPSNKVTEKGKDVELRCDPISGHTALYWYRQSLGQGLEFLIYFQGNSAPDKSGLPSDRFSAERTGGSVSTLTIQRTQQEDSAVYLCAGSSLAGPYNEQFFGPGTRLTVL.

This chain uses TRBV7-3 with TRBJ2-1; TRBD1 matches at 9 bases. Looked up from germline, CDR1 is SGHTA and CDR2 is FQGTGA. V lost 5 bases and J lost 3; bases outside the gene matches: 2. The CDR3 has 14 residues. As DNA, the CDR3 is TGTGCCAGCAGCCGGGACAGGGTCTACAATGAGCAGTTCTTC. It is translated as CASSRDRVYNEQFF.

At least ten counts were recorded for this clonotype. The CDR3 spells CATWGASYEQYF. The CDR3 nucleotides are TGTGCCACTTGGGGGGCCTCCTACGAGCAGTACTTC. The chain recombines TRBV28 with TRBJ2-7; D assignment may be TRBD1 or TRBD2 (6 bases each). The CDR3 sequence is 12 residues long. In germline, CDR1 is MDHEN, CDR2 SYDVKM. Trimming took off 10 bases at V and 0 bases at J, with 10 bases between the two ends.

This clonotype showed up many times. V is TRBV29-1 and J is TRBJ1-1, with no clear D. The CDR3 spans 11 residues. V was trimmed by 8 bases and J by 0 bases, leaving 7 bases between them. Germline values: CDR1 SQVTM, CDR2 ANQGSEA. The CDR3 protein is CSHSMNTEAFF. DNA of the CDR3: TGCAGCCATAGTATGAACACTGAAGCTTTCTTT.

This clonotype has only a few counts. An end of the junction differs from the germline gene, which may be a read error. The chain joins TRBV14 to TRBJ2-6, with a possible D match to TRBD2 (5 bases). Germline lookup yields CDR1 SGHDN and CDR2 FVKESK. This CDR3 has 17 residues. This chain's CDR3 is CASSQVRTGRGANVLTF. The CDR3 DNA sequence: TGTGCCAGCAGTCAAGTGAGGACTGGGCGCGGGGCCAACGTCCTGACTTTC.

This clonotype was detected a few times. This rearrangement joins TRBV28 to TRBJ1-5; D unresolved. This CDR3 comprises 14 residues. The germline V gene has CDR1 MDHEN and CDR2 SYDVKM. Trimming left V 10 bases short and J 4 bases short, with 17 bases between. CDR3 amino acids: CATLDGIGNQPQHF. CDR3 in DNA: TGTGCCACCCTAGACGGAATTGGGAATCAGCCCCAGCATTTT.

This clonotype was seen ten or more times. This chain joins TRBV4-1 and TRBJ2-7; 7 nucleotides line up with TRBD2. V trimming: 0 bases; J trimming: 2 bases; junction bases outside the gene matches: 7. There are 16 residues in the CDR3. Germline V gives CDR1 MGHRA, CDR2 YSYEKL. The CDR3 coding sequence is TGCGCCAGCAGCCAAGATCAAGCGGGGATTACCTACGAGCAGTACTTC. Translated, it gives CASSQDQAGITYEQYF.

Here the CDR3 reads CATSRAEGNTGELFF. The CDR3 DNA sequence: TGTGCCACCAGCAGGGCTGAAGGGAACACCGGGGAGCTGTTTTTT. The chain carries TRBV15 and TRBJ2-2; unclear D gene. Trimming shortened V by 3 bases and J by 1 base, and 9 bases separated the two germline ends. The CDR3 is 15 residues long. Per the germline V gene, CDR1 is LNHNV and CDR2 is YYDKDF (reference sequence).

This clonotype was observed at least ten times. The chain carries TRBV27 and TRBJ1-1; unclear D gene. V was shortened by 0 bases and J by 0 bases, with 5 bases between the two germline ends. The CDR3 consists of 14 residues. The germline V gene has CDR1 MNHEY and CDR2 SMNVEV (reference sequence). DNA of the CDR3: TGTGCCAGCAGTTTATCCATTCTGAACACTGAAGCTTTCTTT. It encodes CASSLSILNTEAFF.

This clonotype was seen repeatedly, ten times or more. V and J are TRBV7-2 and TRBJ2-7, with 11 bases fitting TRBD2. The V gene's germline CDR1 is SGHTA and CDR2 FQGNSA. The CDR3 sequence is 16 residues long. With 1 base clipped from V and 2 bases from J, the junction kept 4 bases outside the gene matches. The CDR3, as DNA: TGTGCCAGCAGCTTAGGTCTAGCGGGAGGAACCTACGAGCAGTACTTC. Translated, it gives CASSLGLAGGTYEQYF.

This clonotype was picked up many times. CDR3 DNA: TGTGCCAGCACCCTGGGGGGGCAAAGCTCCTACGAGCAGTACTTC. The encoded protein is CASTLGGQSSYEQYF. The rearrangement joins TRBV12-3 or TRBV12-4 to TRBJ2-7, with D possibly TRBD2 on 7 matching bases. V was clipped by 7 bases and J by 0 bases, with 16 bases between them. This CDR3 is built from 15 residues.

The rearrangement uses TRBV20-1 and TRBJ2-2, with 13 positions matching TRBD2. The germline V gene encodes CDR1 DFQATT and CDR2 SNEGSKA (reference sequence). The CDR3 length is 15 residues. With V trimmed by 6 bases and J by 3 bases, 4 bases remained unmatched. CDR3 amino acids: CSAQTSGGYTGELFF. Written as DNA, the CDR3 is TGCAGTGCCCAGACTAGCGGGGGGTACACCGGGGAGCTGTTTTTT.

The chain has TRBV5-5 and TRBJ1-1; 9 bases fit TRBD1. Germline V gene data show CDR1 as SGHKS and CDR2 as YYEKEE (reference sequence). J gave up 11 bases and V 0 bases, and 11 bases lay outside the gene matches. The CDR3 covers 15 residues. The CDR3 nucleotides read TGTGCCAGCAGCTTGGAGCAGGACAGGGGCTTGTGGGCTTTCTTT. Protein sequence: CASSLEQDRGLWAFF.

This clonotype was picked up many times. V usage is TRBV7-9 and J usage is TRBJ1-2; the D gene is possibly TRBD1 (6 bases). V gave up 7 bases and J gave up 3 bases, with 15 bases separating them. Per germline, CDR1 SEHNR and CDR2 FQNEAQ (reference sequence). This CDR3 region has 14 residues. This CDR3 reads CASTQQGGHYGYTF. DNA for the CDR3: TGTGCCAGCACCCAACAGGGAGGGCACTATGGCTACACCTTC.

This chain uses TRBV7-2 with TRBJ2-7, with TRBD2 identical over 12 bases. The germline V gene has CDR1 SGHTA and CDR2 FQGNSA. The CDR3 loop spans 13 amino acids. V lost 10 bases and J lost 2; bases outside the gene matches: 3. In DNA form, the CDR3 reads TGTGCCACCAGACTAGCGGGGGCCTACGAGCAGTACTTC. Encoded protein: CATRLAGAYEQYF.

CDR3 sequence reads: CSVEELQEQYF. DNA for the CDR3: TGCAGCGTTGAAGAGCTCCAGGAGCAGTACTTC. The chain joins TRBV29-1 to TRBJ2-7; D remains unclear. The CDR3 length is 11 residues. The germline gives CDR1 SQVTM, CDR2 ANQGSEA. Between the trimmed V and J ends, which lost 0 bases and 7 bases, there was a span of 7 bases.

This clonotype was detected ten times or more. The CDR3 sequence: CASSFSPYEQYF. The DNA for the CDR3 is TGTGCCAGCAGCTTTAGTCCCTACGAGCAGTACTTC. This rearrangement joins TRBV7-9 to TRBJ2-7; D gene uncertain. The CDR3 sequence is 12 residues long. Per germline, CDR1 SEHNR and CDR2 FQNEAQ (reference sequence). Trimming took 3 bases from V and 2 from J, leaving 5 bases between them.

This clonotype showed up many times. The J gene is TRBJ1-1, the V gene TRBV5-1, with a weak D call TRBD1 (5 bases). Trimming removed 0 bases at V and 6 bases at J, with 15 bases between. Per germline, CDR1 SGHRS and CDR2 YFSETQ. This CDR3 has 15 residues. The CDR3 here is CASSLGPDSPPEAFF. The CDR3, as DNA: TGCGCCAGCAGCTTGGGTCCTGACAGCCCCCCTGAAGCTTTCTTT. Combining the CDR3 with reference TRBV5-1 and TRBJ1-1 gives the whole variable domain KAGVTQTPRYLIKTRGQQVTLSCSPISGHRSVSWYQQTPGQGLQFLFEYFSETQRNKGNFPGRFSGRQFSNSRSEMNVSTLELGDSALYLCASSLGPDSPPEAFFGQGTRLTVV.

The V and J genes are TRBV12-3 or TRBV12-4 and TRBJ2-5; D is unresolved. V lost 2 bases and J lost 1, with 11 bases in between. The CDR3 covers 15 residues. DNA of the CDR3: TGTGCCAGCAGTTTATCGTCCAATCTCCAAGAGACCCAGTACTTC. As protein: CASSLSSNLQETQYF.

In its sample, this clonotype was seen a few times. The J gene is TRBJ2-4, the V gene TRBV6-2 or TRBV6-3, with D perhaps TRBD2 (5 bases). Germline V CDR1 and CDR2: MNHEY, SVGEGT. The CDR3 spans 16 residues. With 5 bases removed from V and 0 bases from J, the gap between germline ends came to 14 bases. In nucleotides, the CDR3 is TGTGCCAGCAGTCGGCCACTAGTTGTAGCCAAAAACATTCAGTACTTC. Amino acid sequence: CASSRPLVVAKNIQYF.

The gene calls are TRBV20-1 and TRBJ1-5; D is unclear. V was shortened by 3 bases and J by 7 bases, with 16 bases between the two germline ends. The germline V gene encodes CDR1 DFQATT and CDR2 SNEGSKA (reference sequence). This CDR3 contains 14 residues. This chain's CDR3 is CSASKVSAYQPQHF. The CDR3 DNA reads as TGCAGTGCTAGTAAAGTCAGTGCTTACCAGCCCCAGCATTTT.

CDR3: CASSQDIRGPEAFF. The CDR3 DNA sequence: TGTGCCAGCAGCCAAGATATACGGGGCCCTGAAGCTTTCTTT. The rearrangement links TRBV4-2 to TRBJ1-1; possibly TRBD1 for D (5 bases). This CDR3 is built from 14 residues. Trimming pared 0 bases from V and 6 bases from J, leaving 11 bases between. Looked up from germline, CDR1 is LGHNA and CDR2 is YNFKEQ.

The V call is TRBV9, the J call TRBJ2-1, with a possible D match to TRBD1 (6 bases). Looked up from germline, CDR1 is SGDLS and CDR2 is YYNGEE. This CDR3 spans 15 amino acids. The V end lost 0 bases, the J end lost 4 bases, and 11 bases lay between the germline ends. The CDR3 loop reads CASSVGQQGYNEQFF. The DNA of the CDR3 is TGTGCCAGCAGCGTAGGTCAACAGGGTTACAATGAGCAGTTCTTC.